This T cell receptor beta chain was retrieved from a study of beta chain features in type 1 diabetes. Regarding the study as a whole: Individuals with type 1 diabetes displayed fewer insertions and more deletions at VDJ junctions.

Every bit of the isolated RNA underwent reverse transcription, so sequencing read expressed TCRB transcripts. This table comes from immunoSEQ multiplex PCR, and its TCRdb copy is limited to in-frame clones, with some not included. The sample has about 290,000 clones, roughly 8% seen once. Trimming removed 2 bases from V and 9 bases from J; junction bases left unmatched: 9. Germline CDR1 is SGHTA and CDR2 is FQGNSA. The CDR3 length is 16 residues. Sorting based on CD45RO/CCR7/CD25/CD127/CD95/CD27 separated CD4+ naive, central memory, regulatory and stem cell-like memory cells. This clone was seen repeatedly, ten times or more. What it binds is not known.

Sample: central memory CD4+ T cells from blood. This rearrangement joins TRBV7-2 to TRBJ1-6; 8 nucleotides agree with TRBD1. The receptor's source is a young woman in good health. Written as DNA, the CDR3 is TGTGCCAGCAGCTTACGGGGAGACAGGGGCAGTTCACCCCTCCACTTT. Its protein product is CASSLRGDRGSSPLHF.